Listed below are T cell receptor beta chains from one sample, sequenced in a study of T cell repertoires in cytomegalovirus infection. Using its own MiXCR run on the reads, TCRdb lists one record per CDR3 protein. The sample lists roughly 860,000 distinct CDR3 sequences, 32% occurring once. Their antigens remain unidentified. The material was cultured CD8+ T cells from PBMCs, obtained from culture after CMV antigen stimulation. Receptors were obtained from a human donor in good health (CMV status not recorded). Some clones in this sample may be carry-over from other donors' samples. The CDR3 runs from the conserved cysteine through the conserved F or W. D genes are given only for firm matches. A clone size is listed for some rows: how often the clone was seen (once, few, many), or a class if it is expanded.

size: few
D: -
V: TRBV12-3/TRBV12-4
J: TRBJ1-5
DNA: TGTGCCAGCAGTCCCTCTTCGGACGGAAACAATCAGCCCCAGCATTTT
CDR3: CASSPSSDGNNQPQHF

size: few
D: -
V: TRBV7-9
J: TRBJ1-2
DNA: TGTGCCAGCAGCTTATCCGATGGAGTGAAATATGGCTACACCTTC
CDR3: CASSLSDGVKYGYTF

size: -
D: -
V: TRBV3-1
J: TRBJ2-5
DNA: TGTGCCAGCAGCGCACAGGGAATTGGGGAGACCCAGTACTTC
CDR3: CASSAQGIGETQYF

size: -
D: TRBD2
V: TRBV6-2/TRBV6-3
J: TRBJ2-5
DNA: TGTGCCAGCAGTTATCCGGGACGGCGGGAGGAGACCCAGTACTTC
CDR3: CASSYPGRREETQYF

size: -
D: -
V: TRBV24-1
J: TRBJ1-4
DNA: TGTGCCACCAGTGAAGGGAGGAATGAAAAACTGTTTTTT
CDR3: CATSEGRNEKLFF

size: few
D: -
V: TRBV12-3/TRBV12-4
J: TRBJ2-1
DNA: TGTGCCAGCAGTCCCAGCCCGACACAAGAGCAGTTCTTC
CDR3: CASSPSPTQEQFF

size: once
D: TRBD1
V: TRBV5-5
J: TRBJ1-1
DNA: TGTGCCAGCAGCTTCCAACAGGGGGGGAACACTGAAGCTTTCTTT
CDR3: CASSFQQGGNTEAFF

size: few
D: -
V: TRBV4-2
J: TRBJ2-4
DNA: TGTGCCAGCAGCCTAGTCGGACAAGCCCTAGGGGTAGCCAAAAACATTCAGTACTTC
CDR3: CASSLVGQALGVAKNIQYF

size: once
D: TRBD1
V: TRBV10-3
J: TRBJ1-4
DNA: TGTGCCATCAGTGAGTCTGGGACAGGGCAAGAAAAACTGTTTTTT
CDR3: CAISESGTGQEKLFF

size: -
D: -
V: TRBV6-6
J: TRBJ1-3
DNA: TGTGCCAGTCGGGGATTAGCTGGAAACACCATATATTTT
CDR3: CASRGLAGNTIYF

size: -
D: -
V: TRBV19
J: TRBJ2-1
DNA: TGTGTCAGCGTCCAGGATAACAATGAGCAGTTCTTC
CDR3: CVSVQDNNEQFF

size: -
D: -
V: TRBV27
J: TRBJ1-5
DNA: TGTGCCAGCAGTAAGGGGGTAAATCAGCCCCAGCATTTT
CDR3: CASSKGVNQPQHF

size: -
D: TRBD1
V: TRBV6-5
J: TRBJ2-7
DNA: TGTGCCAACAGGGGACAGTCCTACGAGCAGTACTTC
CDR3: CANRGQSYEQYF

size: -
D: -
V: TRBV6-6
J: TRBJ2-7
DNA: TGTGCCAGCAGTTACTCAGGCAGTACTAGGGAGCAGTACTTC
CDR3: CASSYSGSTREQYF

size: -
D: -
V: TRBV12-5
J: TRBJ1-1
DNA: TGTGCTAGTGGTGACCCAATCACTGAAGCTTTCTTT
CDR3: CASGDPITEAFF

size: -
D: -
V: TRBV13
J: TRBJ1-6
DNA: TGTGCCAGCAGCCCACGAGGGAATTCACCCCTCCACTTT
CDR3: CASSPRGNSPLHF

size: -
D: TRBD1
V: TRBV7-9
J: TRBJ1-1
DNA: TGTGCCAGGAGACAGGGAAACGAGACTTTCTTT
CDR3: CARRQGNETFF

size: -
D: -
V: TRBV20-1
J: TRBJ2-1
DNA: TGCAGTGCTAGAAGTCGGGACGGTTACAATGAGCAGTTCTTC
CDR3: CSARSRDGYNEQFF

size: once
D: -
V: TRBV5-5
J: TRBJ2-1
DNA: TGTGCCAGCAGCTTGGCCCAGGGGTTCATGGGCAATGAGCAGTTCTTC
CDR3: CASSLAQGFMGNEQFF

size: -
D: -
V: TRBV13
J: TRBJ1-2
DNA: TGTGCCAGCAGCTTAAAGGGGACGGGGTTCGCCTATGGCTACACCTTC
CDR3: CASSLKGTGFAYGYTF

size: -
D: -
V: TRBV12-5
J: TRBJ2-5
DNA: TGTGCTAGTGGTTTTAACCTGGAGACCCAGTACTTC
CDR3: CASGFNLETQYF

size: -
D: -
V: TRBV7-6
J: TRBJ2-3
DNA: TGTGCCAGCAGCTTTGGAGATACGCGGTATTTT
CDR3: CASSFGDTRYF

size: -
D: -
V: TRBV19
J: TRBJ1-1
DNA: TGTGCCAGTAGTATCGGCCAGCGGAACACTGAAGCTTTCTTT
CDR3: CASSIGQRNTEAFF

size: -
D: -
V: TRBV20-1
J: TRBJ2-1
DNA: TGCAGTGCTAGAGCGGGGGGCAGCTCCAATGAGCAGTTCTTC
CDR3: CSARAGGSSNEQFF

size: few
D: TRBD1
V: TRBV19
J: TRBJ2-1
DNA: TGTGCCAGTAGCAAGTTCGGGACAGGGCTCTCCTACAATGAGCAGTTCTTC
CDR3: CASSKFGTGLSYNEQFF

size: many
D: -
V: TRBV5-5
J: TRBJ2-7
DNA: TGTGCCAGCAGCTTTGGACTCGGGACCTCGTACGAGCAGTACTTC
CDR3: CASSFGLGTSYEQYF

size: few
D: TRBD1
V: TRBV7-9
J: TRBJ1-3
DNA: TGTGCCAGCAGTCCCGACAGGGGCTACTCTGGAAACACCATATATTTT
CDR3: CASSPDRGYSGNTIYF

size: -
D: -
V: TRBV12-3/TRBV12-4
J: TRBJ1-2
DNA: TGTGCCAGCAGTACCCACGGGCAGAATGGCTACACCTTC
CDR3: CASSTHGQNGYTF

size: few
D: -
V: TRBV7-6
J: TRBJ2-7
DNA: TGTGCCAGCGGGAGGAGCTCCTACGAGCAGTACTTC
CDR3: CASGRSSYEQYF

size: -
D: TRBD1
V: TRBV6-1
J: TRBJ2-2
DNA: TGTGCCAGCAGTGACAGGGGGTCCGGGGAGCTGTTTTTT
CDR3: CASSDRGSGELFF

size: many
D: TRBD1
V: TRBV5-5
J: TRBJ1-6
DNA: TGTGCCAGCAGCGTGACAGGGGCGTTCTATAATTCACCCCTCCACTTT
CDR3: CASSVTGAFYNSPLHF

size: few
D: -
V: TRBV27
J: TRBJ2-7
DNA: TGTGCCAGCAGTTCCGCGGGGCTGCCCTACGAGCAGTACTTC
CDR3: CASSSAGLPYEQYF

size: many
D: -
V: TRBV7-2
J: TRBJ2-3
DNA: TGTGCCAGCAGCCCCATGCCAGATACGCAGTATTTT
CDR3: CASSPMPDTQYF

size: -
D: -
V: TRBV19
J: TRBJ2-7
DNA: TGTGCCAGTAGCCCCTGGGACGGGGCCTACGAGCAGTACTTC
CDR3: CASSPWDGAYEQYF

size: few
D: TRBD1
V: TRBV12-3/TRBV12-4
J: TRBJ1-2
DNA: TGTGCCAGCAGCCTGGGGCAGGGGGAGGTCTATGGCTACACCTTC
CDR3: CASSLGQGEVYGYTF

size: many
D: -
V: TRBV7-2
J: TRBJ2-1
DNA: TGTGCCAGCAGCTTAGAAAGGGGCAGGTACAATGAGCAGTTCTTC
CDR3: CASSLERGRYNEQFF

size: -
D: -
V: TRBV29-1
J: TRBJ1-3
DNA: TGCAGCGTTGATGGGGTGGAAAACACCATATATTTT
CDR3: CSVDGVENTIYF